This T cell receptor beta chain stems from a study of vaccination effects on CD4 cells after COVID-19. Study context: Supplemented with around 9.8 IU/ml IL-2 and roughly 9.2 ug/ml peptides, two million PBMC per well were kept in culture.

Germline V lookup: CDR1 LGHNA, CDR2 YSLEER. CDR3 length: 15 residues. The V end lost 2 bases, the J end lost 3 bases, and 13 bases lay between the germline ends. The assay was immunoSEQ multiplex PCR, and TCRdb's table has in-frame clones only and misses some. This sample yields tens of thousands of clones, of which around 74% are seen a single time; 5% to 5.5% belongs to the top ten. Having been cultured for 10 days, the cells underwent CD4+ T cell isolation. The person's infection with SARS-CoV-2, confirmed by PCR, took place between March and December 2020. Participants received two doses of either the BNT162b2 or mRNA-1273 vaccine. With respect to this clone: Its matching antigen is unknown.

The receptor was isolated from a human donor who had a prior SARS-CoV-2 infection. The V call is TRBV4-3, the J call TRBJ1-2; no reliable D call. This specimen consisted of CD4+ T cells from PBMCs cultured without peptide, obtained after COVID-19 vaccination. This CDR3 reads CASSQQAGVYYGYTF. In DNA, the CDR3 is TGCGCCAGCAGCCAACAAGCCGGGGTCTACTATGGCTACACCTTC.